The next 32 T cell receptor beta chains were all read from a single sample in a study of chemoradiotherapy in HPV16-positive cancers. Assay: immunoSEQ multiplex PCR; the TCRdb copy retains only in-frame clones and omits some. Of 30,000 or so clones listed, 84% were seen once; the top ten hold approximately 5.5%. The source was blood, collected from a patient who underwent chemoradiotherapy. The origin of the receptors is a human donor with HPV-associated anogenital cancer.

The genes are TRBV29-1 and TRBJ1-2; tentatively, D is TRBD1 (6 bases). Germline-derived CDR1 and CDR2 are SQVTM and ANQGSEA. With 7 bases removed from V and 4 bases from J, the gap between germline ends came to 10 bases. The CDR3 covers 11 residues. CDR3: CSAKQGYGYTF. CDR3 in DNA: TGCAGCGCAAAACAGGGCTATGGCTACACCTTC.

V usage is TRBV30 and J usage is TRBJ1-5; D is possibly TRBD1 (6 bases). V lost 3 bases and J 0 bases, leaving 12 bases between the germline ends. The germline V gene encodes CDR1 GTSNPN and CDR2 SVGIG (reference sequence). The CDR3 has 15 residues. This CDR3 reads CAWSSRGASNQPQHF. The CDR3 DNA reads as TGTGCCTGGAGCTCACGGGGGGCTAGCAATCAGCCCCAGCATTTT.

The CDR3 protein is CASSLEGGYNSPLHF. Written as DNA, the CDR3 is TGCGCCAGCAGCTTGGAGGGCGGGTATAATTCACCCCTCCACTTT. The V gene is TRBV5-1, the J gene TRBJ1-6; D call uncertain. The CDR3 is 15 residues long. Germline values: CDR1 SGHRS, CDR2 YFSETQ. V was clipped by 0 bases and J by 4 bases, with 8 bases between them. Drawing the rest from reference TRBV5-1 and TRBJ1-6, the complete variable domain is KAGVTQTPRYLIKTRGQQVTLSCSPISGHRSVSWYQQTPGQGLQFLFEYFSETQRNKGNFPGRFSGRQFSNSRSEMNVSTLELGDSALYLCASSLEGGYNSPLHFGNGTRLTVT.

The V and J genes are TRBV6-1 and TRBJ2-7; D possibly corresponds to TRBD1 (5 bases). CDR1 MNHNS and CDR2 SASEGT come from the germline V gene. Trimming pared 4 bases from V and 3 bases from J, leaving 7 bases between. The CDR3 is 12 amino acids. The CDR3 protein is CASSAQGYEQYV. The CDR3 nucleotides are TGTGCCAGCAGTGCCCAGGGCTACGAGCAGTACGTC.

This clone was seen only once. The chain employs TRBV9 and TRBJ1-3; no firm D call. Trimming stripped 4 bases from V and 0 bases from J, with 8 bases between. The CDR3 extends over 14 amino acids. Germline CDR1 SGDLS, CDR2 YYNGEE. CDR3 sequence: CASSLASSGNTIYF. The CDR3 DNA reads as TGTGCCAGCAGCCTGGCGAGCTCTGGAAACACCATATATTTT.

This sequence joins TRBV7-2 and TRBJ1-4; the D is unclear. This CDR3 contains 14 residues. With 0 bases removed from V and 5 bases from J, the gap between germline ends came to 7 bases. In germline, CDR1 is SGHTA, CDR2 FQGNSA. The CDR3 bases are TGTGCCAGCAGCTTAGCTTCCGGAAATGAAAAACTGTTTTTT. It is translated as CASSLASGNEKLFF. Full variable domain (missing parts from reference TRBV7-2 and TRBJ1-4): GAGVSQSPSNKVTEKGKDVELRCDPISGHTALYWYRQSLGQGLEFLIYFQGNSAPDKSGLPSDRFSAERTGGSVSTLTIQRTQQEDSAVYLCASSLASGNEKLFFGSGTQLSVL.

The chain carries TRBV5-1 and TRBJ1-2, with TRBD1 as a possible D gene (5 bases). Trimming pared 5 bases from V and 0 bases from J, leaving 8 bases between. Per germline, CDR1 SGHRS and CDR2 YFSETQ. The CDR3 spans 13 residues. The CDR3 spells CASSPTANYGYTF. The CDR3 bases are TGCGCCAGCAGTCCGACAGCTAACTATGGCTACACCTTC.

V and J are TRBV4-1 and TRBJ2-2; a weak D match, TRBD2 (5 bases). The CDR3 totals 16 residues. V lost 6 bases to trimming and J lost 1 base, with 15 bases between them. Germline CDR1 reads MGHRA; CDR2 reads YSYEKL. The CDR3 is CASRRIVAGNTGELFF. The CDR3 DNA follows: TGCGCCAGCAGACGGATCGTGGCGGGGAACACCGGGGAGCTGTTTTTT.

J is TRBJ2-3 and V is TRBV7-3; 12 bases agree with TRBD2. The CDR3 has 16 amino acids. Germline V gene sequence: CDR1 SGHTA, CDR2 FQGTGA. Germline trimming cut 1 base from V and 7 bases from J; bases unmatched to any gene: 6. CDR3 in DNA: TGTGCCAGCAGCTTAAAGTCTAGCGGGGGGGGCAATACGCAGTATTTT. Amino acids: CASSLKSSGGGNTQYF.

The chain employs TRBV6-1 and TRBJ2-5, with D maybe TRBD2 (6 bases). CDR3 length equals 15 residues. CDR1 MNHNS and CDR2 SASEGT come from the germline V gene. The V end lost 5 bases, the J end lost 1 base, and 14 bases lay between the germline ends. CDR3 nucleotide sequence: TGTGCCAGCAGTTCGTCGCGGGGTCCCCAAGAGACCCAGTACTTC. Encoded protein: CASSSSRGPQETQYF.

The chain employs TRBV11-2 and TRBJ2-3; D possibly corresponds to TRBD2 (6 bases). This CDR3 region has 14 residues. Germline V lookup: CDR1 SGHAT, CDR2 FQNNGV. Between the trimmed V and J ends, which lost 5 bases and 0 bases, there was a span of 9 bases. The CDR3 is CASSPGTSTDTQYF. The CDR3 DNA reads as TGTGCCAGCAGCCCCGGGACTAGCACAGATACGCAGTATTTT.

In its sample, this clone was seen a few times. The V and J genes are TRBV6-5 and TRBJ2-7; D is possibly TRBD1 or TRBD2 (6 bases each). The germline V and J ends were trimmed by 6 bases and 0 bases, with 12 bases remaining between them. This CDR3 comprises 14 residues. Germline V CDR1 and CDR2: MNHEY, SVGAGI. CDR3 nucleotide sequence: TGTGCCAGCAGCGGGGGCTTCGGCTCCTACGAGCAGTACTTC. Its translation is CASSGGFGSYEQYF.

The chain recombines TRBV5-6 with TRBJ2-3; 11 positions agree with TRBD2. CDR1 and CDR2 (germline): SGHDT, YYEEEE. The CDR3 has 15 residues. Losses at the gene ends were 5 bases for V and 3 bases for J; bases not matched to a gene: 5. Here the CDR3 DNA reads TGTGCCAGCAGTTTAGCGGGGGGGCCTACAGATACGCAGTATTTT. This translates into CASSLAGGPTDTQYF.

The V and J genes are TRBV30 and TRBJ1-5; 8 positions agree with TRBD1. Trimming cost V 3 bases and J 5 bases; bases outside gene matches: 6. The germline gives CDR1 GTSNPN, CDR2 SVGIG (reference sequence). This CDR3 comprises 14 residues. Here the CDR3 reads CAWRAGGLDQPQHF. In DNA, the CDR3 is TGTGCCTGGAGGGCAGGGGGCCTGGATCAGCCCCAGCATTTT.

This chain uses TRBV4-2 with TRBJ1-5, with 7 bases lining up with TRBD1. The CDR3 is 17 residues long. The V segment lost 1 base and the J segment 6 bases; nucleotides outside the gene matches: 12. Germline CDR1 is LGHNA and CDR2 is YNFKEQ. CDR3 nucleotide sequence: TGTGCCAGCAGCCAAGGGGACAGAGGGGAGGCCGGTCAGCCCCAGCATTTT. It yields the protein CASSQGDRGEAGQPQHF.

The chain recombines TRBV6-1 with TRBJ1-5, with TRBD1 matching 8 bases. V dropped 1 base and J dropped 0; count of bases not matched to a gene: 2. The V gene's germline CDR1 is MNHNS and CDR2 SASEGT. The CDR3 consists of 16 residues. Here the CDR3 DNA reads TGTGCCAGCAGTGAAGGGACAGGGTTTAGCAATCAGCCCCAGCATTTT. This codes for CASSEGTGFSNQPQHF.

The CDR3 protein is CASSEPYRENTEKLFF. The CDR3 coding sequence is TGTGCCAGCAGTGAACCCTACAGGGAAAATACTGAAAAACTGTTTTTT. The J gene is TRBJ1-4, the V gene TRBV6-1, with TRBD1 as a possible D gene (6 bases). The germline V gene encodes CDR1 MNHNS and CDR2 SASEGT. With 2 bases removed from V and 7 bases from J, the gap between germline ends came to 17 bases. The CDR3 extends over 16 amino acids.

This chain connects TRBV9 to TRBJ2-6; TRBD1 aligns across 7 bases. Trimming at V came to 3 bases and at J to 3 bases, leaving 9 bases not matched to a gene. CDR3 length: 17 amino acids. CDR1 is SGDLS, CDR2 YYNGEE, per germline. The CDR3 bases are TGTGCCAGCAGCGAGAGAGGGGGCGCGGGTGGGGCCAACGTCCTGACTTTC. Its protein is CASSERGGAGGANVLTF.

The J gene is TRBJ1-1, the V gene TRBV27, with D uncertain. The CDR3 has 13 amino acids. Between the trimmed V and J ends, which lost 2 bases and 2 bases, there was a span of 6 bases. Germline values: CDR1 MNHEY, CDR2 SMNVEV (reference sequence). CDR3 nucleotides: TGTGCCAGCAGTTTAGCCAGCAACACTGAAGCTTTCTTT. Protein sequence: CASSLASNTEAFF.

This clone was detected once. CDR3 coding DNA: TGTGCCAGCAGGGACAGACAGTTGTCGGACACTGAAGCTTTCTTT. Amino acids: CASRDRQLSDTEAFF. The genes are TRBV2 and TRBJ1-1, with TRBD1 as a possible D gene (6 bases). The CDR3 sequence is 15 residues long. Germline V gene lookup returns CDR1 SNHLY and CDR2 FYNNEI. With 6 bases removed from V and 3 bases from J, the gap between germline ends came to 17 bases.

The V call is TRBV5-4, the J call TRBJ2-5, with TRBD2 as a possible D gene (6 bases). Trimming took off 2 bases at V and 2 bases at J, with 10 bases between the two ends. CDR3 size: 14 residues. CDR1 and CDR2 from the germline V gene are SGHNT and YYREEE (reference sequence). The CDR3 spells CASSFDRGQETQYF. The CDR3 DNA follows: TGTGCCAGCAGCTTCGATCGGGGGCAAGAGACCCAGTACTTC.

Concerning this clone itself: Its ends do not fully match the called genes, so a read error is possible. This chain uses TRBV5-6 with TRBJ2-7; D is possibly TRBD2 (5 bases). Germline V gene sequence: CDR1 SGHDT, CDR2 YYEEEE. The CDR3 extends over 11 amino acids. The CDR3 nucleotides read TGTGCCAACAGCCGACTACACGAGCAGTACTTC. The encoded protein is CANSRLHEQYF.

The CDR3 region is CASSLAPLGQTTYEQYF. The CDR3 DNA reads as TGTGCCAGCAGCTTAGCTCCCCTGGGACAGACTACTTACGAGCAGTACTTC. The chain carries TRBV7-2 and TRBJ2-7, with TRBD1 matching 7 bases. The CDR3 is 17 amino acids. Germline values: CDR1 SGHTA, CDR2 FQGNSA. V gave up 0 bases and J gave up 4 bases; unmatched junction bases: 12.

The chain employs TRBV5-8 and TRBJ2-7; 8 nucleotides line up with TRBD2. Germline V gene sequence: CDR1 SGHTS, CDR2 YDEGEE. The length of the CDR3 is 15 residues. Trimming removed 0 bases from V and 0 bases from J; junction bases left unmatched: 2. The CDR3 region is CASSLERGGSYEQYV. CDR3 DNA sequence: TGTGCCAGCAGCTTGGAACGGGGGGGCTCCTACGAGCAGTACGTC.

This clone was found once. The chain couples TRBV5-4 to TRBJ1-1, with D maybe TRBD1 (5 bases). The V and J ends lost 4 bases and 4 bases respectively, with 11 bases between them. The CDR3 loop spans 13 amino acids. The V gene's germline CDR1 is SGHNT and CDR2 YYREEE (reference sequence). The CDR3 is CASSTRGITEAFF. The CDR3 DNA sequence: TGTGCCAGCAGCACGAGGGGAATCACTGAAGCTTTCTTT. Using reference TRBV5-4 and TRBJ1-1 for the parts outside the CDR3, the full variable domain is ETGVTQSPTHLIKTRGQQVTLRCSSQSGHNTVSWYQQALGQGPQFIFQYYREEENGRGNFPPRFSGLQFPNYSSELNVNALELDDSALYLCASSTRGITEAFFGQGTRLTVV.

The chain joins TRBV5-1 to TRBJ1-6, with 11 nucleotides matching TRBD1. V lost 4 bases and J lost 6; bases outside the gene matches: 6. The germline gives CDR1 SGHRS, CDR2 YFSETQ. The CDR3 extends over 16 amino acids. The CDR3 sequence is CASSQGQGAINSPLHF. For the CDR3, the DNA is TGCGCCAGCAGCCAAGGACAGGGGGCGATTAATTCACCCCTCCACTTT.

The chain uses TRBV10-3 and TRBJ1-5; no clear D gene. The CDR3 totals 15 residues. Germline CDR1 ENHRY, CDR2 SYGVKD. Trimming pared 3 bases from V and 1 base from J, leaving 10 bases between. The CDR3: CAISDREQSNQPQHF. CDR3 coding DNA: TGTGCCATCAGTGACCGGGAACAGAGCAATCAGCCCCAGCATTTT.

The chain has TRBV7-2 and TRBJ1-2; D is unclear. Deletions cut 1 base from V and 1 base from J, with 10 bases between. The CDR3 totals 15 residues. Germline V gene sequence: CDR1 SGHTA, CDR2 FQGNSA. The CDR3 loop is CASSLVAGYNYGYTF. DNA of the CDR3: TGTGCCAGCAGCTTAGTGGCAGGTTATAACTATGGCTACACCTTC. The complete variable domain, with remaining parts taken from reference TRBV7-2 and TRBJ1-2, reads GAGVSQSPSNKVTEKGKDVELRCDPISGHTALYWYRQSLGQGLEFLIYFQGNSAPDKSGLPSDRFSAERTGGSVSTLTIQRTQQEDSAVYLCASSLVAGYNYGYTFGSGTRLTVV.

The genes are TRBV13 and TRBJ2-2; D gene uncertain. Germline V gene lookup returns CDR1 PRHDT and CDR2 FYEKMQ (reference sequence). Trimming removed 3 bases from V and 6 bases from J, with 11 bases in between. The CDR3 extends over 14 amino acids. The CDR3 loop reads CASSFFGESGELFF. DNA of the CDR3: TGTGCCAGCAGCTTCTTCGGAGAGTCCGGGGAGCTGTTTTTT.

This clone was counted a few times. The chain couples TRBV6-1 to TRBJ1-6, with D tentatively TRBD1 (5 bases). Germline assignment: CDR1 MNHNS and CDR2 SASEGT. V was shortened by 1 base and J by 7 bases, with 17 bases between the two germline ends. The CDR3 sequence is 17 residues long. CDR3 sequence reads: CASSEEASGTRNSPLHF. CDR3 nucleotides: TGTGCCAGCAGTGAAGAGGCCTCAGGGACGAGGAATTCACCCCTCCACTTT.

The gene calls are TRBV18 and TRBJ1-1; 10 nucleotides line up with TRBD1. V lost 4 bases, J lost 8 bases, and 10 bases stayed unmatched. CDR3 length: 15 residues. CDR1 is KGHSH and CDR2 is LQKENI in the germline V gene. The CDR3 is CASSRDRGRSSEAFF. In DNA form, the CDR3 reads TGTGCCAGCTCACGAGACAGGGGGCGGAGTAGCGAAGCTTTCTTT.

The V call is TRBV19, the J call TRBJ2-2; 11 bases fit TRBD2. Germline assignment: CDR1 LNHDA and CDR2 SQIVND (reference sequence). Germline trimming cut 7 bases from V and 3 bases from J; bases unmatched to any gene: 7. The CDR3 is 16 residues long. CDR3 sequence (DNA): TGTGCCAGTAATCCGACTAGCGGGGTGGACACCGGGGAGCTGTTTTTT. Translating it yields CASNPTSGVDTGELFF.